This T cell receptor beta chain was identified during a study of blood T cells in healthy people across ages. This clonotype came up a few times. Next came a second PCR, run for 7 to 11 cycles, which used a sample-barcoded 5' primer along with a J-beta primer mix. Each cDNA molecule was tagged by a template-switch adaptor that had 12 random nucleotides. TCRdb called the 5' RACE reads again in MiXCR, with one record for every CDR3 protein. The sample lists some 700,000 distinct CDR3 sequences, about 24% seen once, with about 22% in the top ten. Sequenced sample: blood. This clonotype originated in a man aged 65 to 79 in good health.

The CDR3 sequence: CASSEQQKRTDTQYF. Here the CDR3 DNA reads TGTGCCAGCAGCGAACAGCAGAAACGCACAGATACGCAGTATTTT. J is TRBJ2-3 and V is TRBV6-5, with no clear D. The V end was cut by 6 bases, the J end by 1 base, with 14 bases between. The CDR3 sequence is 15 residues long. Germline V lookup: CDR1 MNHEY, CDR2 SVGAGI.